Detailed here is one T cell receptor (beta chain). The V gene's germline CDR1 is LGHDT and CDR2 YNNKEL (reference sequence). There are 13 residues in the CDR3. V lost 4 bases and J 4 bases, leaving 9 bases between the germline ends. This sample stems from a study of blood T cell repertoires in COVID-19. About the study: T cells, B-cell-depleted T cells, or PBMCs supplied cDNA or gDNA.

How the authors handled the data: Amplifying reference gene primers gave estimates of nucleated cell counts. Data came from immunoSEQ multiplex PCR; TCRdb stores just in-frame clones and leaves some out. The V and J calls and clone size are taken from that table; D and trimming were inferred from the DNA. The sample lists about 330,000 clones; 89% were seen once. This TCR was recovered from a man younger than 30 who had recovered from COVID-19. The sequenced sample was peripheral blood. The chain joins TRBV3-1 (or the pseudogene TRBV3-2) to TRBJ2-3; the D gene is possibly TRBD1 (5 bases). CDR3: CASSLQTADTQYF. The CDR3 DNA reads TGTGCCAGCAGCCTTCAGACAGCAGATACGCAGTATTTT.